The rows below give T cell receptor beta chains drawn from one sample of a study of OX40 agonist ivuxolimab in advanced cancers. Clones were read by immunoSEQ multiplex PCR, and TCRdb kept only the in-frame ones, dropping some. The table shows about 33,000 clones, with roughly three quarters occurring only once. The starting material was CD4+ or CD8+ T cells sorted from blood, obtained in a trial of the OX40 agonist ivuxolimab. The receptors shown here come from an adult with an advanced solid tumor such as melanoma, head and neck, liver or kidney cancer. CDR3s include the opening cysteine and the closing phenylalanine or tryptophan. A D gene is named only where the DNA matches it firmly. Rows give clone size only sometimes, using once, few, many, or a class for an expanded clone.

j_gene: TRBJ2-3
v_gene: TRBV5-1
d_gene: -
abundance: -
CDR3nt: TGCGCCAGCAGAAGAGGAATGCGGGACGGCACAGATACGCAGTATTTT
CDR3aa: CASRRGMRDGTDTQYF

j_gene: TRBJ2-7
v_gene: TRBV18
d_gene: -
abundance: -
CDR3nt: TGTGCCAGCTCCTTCGCCGCGACGGACTACGAGCAGTACTTC
CDR3aa: CASSFAATDYEQYF

j_gene: TRBJ2-1
v_gene: TRBV29-1
d_gene: -
abundance: -
CDR3nt: TGCAGCGTCACCGTACAACACCGTGGGGAGCAGTTCTTC
CDR3aa: CSVTVQHRGEQFF

j_gene: TRBJ2-7
v_gene: TRBV2
d_gene: TRBD1
abundance: -
CDR3nt: TGTGCCAGCAGTGAAGGACAGGGCCCCCACGAGCAGTACTTC
CDR3aa: CASSEGQGPHEQYF

j_gene: TRBJ2-7
v_gene: TRBV27
d_gene: TRBD2
abundance: -
CDR3nt: TGTGCCGGGACTAGCGGGAGGTACGAGCAGTACTTC
CDR3aa: CAGTSGRYEQYF

j_gene: TRBJ2-2
v_gene: TRBV7-7
d_gene: -
abundance: -
CDR3nt: TGTGCTAGCAGCTTCAGTGACACCGGGGAGCTGTTTTTT
CDR3aa: CASSFSDTGELFF

j_gene: TRBJ2-7
v_gene: TRBV7-2
d_gene: -
abundance: -
CDR3nt: TGTGCCAGCAGCTTACAAGTTCTTAGAGAGCAGTACTTC
CDR3aa: CASSLQVLREQYF

j_gene: TRBJ1-1
v_gene: TRBV5-1
d_gene: -
abundance: -
CDR3nt: TGCGCCAGCAGTCCGGACATGAACACTGAAGCTTTCTTT
CDR3aa: CASSPDMNTEAFF

j_gene: TRBJ2-1
v_gene: TRBV25-1
d_gene: -
abundance: -
CDR3nt: TGTGCCAGCAGTGAGGGTCACAGGGTCGAGCAGTTCTTC
CDR3aa: CASSEGHRVEQFF

j_gene: TRBJ2-5
v_gene: TRBV2
d_gene: TRBD1
abundance: -
CDR3nt: TGTGCCAGCAGCGGTGGGACAGGGGAAGGGAGGAGGAGAGAGACCCAGTACTTC
CDR3aa: CASSGGTGEGRRRETQYF

j_gene: TRBJ2-3
v_gene: TRBV6-1
d_gene: TRBD2
abundance: -
CDR3nt: TGTGCCAGCAGTGAAGCACGCGGGAGGAGCACAGATACGCAGTATTTT
CDR3aa: CASSEARGRSTDTQYF

j_gene: TRBJ2-1
v_gene: TRBV19
d_gene: -
abundance: -
CDR3nt: TGTGCCAGTAGTATATCGGGCTCAATATACTCCTACAATGAGCAGTTCTTC
CDR3aa: CASSISGSIYSYNEQFF

j_gene: TRBJ1-2
v_gene: TRBV18
d_gene: -
abundance: -
CDR3nt: TGTGCCAGCACTGGGCGACAACGCTATGGCTACACCTTC
CDR3aa: CASTGRQRYGYTF

j_gene: TRBJ1-4
v_gene: TRBV5-1
d_gene: -
abundance: -
CDR3nt: TGCGCCAGCAGCTTGAGTGCAACTAATGAAAAACTGTTTTTT
CDR3aa: CASSLSATNEKLFF

j_gene: TRBJ2-7
v_gene: TRBV9
d_gene: -
abundance: -
CDR3nt: TGTGCCAGCAGCGTAGGGACAGCCTCCTACGAGCAGTACTTC
CDR3aa: CASSVGTASYEQYF

j_gene: TRBJ2-5
v_gene: TRBV18
d_gene: -
abundance: -
CDR3nt: TGTGCCAGCTCTCCTGGACTCTCCCAAGAGACCCAGTACTTC
CDR3aa: CASSPGLSQETQYF

j_gene: TRBJ2-4
v_gene: TRBV7-9
d_gene: -
abundance: -
CDR3nt: TGTGCCAGCAGCTTAGGGACCGTTGACATTCAGTACTTC
CDR3aa: CASSLGTVDIQYF

j_gene: TRBJ2-1
v_gene: TRBV7-3
d_gene: TRBD2
abundance: few
CDR3nt: TGTGCCAGCAGCTTCTCCGGGACTAGCGGGGGAGGTTCCTACAATGAGCAGTTCTTC
CDR3aa: CASSFSGTSGGGSYNEQFF

j_gene: TRBJ2-3
v_gene: TRBV5-1
d_gene: -
abundance: -
CDR3nt: TGCGCCAGCAGCTTCACGAGGAACCCAGATACGCAGTATTTT
CDR3aa: CASSFTRNPDTQYF

j_gene: TRBJ2-7
v_gene: TRBV7-9
d_gene: TRBD1
abundance: -
CDR3nt: TGTGCCAGCAGCCCAGGGGGCCTGCAGTACTTC
CDR3aa: CASSPGGLQYF

j_gene: TRBJ2-3
v_gene: TRBV15
d_gene: -
abundance: -
CDR3nt: TGTGCCACCAGCACCGGGGGGCGGGGCGCAGATACGCAGTATTTT
CDR3aa: CATSTGGRGADTQYF